Below are 28 T cell receptor beta chains sequenced from a single sample in a study of a mutant IDH1 vaccine in newly diagnosed glioma. Documented time point: week 11, during vaccination. The vaccine gave 300 ug of a 20-mer mutant IDH1 peptide subcutaneously per dose. Produced via immunoSEQ multiplex PCR; TCRdb's table is partial and in-frame only. The table lists 110,000 or so clones, 85% to 90% of them singletons. For these receptors, no antigen is known. The sequenced sample was PBMCs, obtained from a glioma patient whose treatment included an IDH1 peptide vaccine. Receptors originate from a woman aged 45-59 years with glioma.

J is TRBJ1-1 and V is TRBV27; 8 nucleotides align to TRBD1. The CDR3 is made up of 15 amino acids. Trimming at V came to 4 bases and at J to 3 bases, leaving 7 bases not matched to a gene. CDR1 and CDR2 from the germline V gene are MNHEY and SMNVEV (reference sequence). In nucleotides, the CDR3 is TGTGCCAGCAGTTCCCGCGGACAGGGTTACACTGAAGCTTTCTTT. Its protein product is CASSSRGQGYTEAFF.

The rearrangement links TRBV7-2 to TRBJ1-2; a possible D gene is TRBD1 (6 bases). The CDR3 is made up of 14 amino acids. Germline values: CDR1 SGHTA, CDR2 FQGNSA. V was trimmed by 2 bases and J by 8 bases, leaving 15 bases between them. CDR3 nucleotide sequence: TGTGCCAGCAGCTTAAGAGCGACAGGAGGAGGCTACACCTTC. It yields the protein CASSLRATGGGYTF.

The chain uses TRBV6-5 and TRBJ2-2; D perhaps matches TRBD1 (5 bases). The CDR3 length is 15 residues. The V gene lost 6 bases and the J gene lost 1 base, with 12 bases spanning the gap. Germline values: CDR1 MNHEY, CDR2 SVGAGI. The CDR3 protein is CASRQTALNTGELFF. Written as DNA, the CDR3 is TGTGCCAGCAGACAGACAGCCTTGAACACCGGGGAGCTGTTTTTT.

The chain carries TRBV14 and TRBJ1-1, with D uncertain. Per the germline V gene, CDR1 is SGHDN and CDR2 is FVKESK. CDR3 size: 14 residues. Trimming left V 6 bases short and J 0 bases short, with 11 bases between. In DNA, the CDR3 is TGTGCCAGCAGACCGAACTTCATGAACACTGAAGCTTTCTTT. Its protein product is CASRPNFMNTEAFF.

The chain has TRBV6-1 and TRBJ1-5; D gene ambiguous. The V end lost 1 base, the J end lost 4 bases, and 5 bases lay between the germline ends. The CDR3 length is 13 residues. Germline CDR1 is MNHNS and CDR2 is SASEGT. CDR3 sequence (DNA): TGTGCCAGCAGTGAAGTGGGGAATCAGCCCCAGCATTTT. Its translation is CASSEVGNQPQHF.

This sequence joins TRBV6-5 and TRBJ1-5; a weak D match, TRBD1 (5 bases). CDR3 size: 15 residues. Germline CDR1 and CDR2: MNHEY and SVGAGI. Trimming stripped 5 bases from V and 6 bases from J, with 17 bases between. The CDR3 DNA reads TGTGCCAGCAGTCCTTCCTTGGGGGGGGGTCAGCCCCAGCATTTT. This encodes CASSPSLGGGQPQHF.

V usage is TRBV5-1 and J usage is TRBJ2-3, with D maybe TRBD1 (7 bases). V lost 0 bases, J lost 2 bases, and 13 bases lay in between. There are 16 residues in the CDR3. Germline assignment: CDR1 SGHRS and CDR2 YFSETQ. The CDR3 DNA reads as TGCGCCAGCAGCTTGGGGGCAGGGGGGACCACAGATACGCAGTATTTT. Amino acid sequence: CASSLGAGGTTDTQYF. Drawing the rest from reference TRBV5-1 and TRBJ2-3, the complete variable domain is KAGVTQTPRYLIKTRGQQVTLSCSPISGHRSVSWYQQTPGQGLQFLFEYFSETQRNKGNFPGRFSGRQFSNSRSEMNVSTLELGDSALYLCASSLGAGGTTDTQYFGPGTRLTVL.

The V gene is TRBV9, the J gene TRBJ1-3; TRBD1 matches 9 bases. From germline, CDR1 is SGDLS and CDR2 YYNGEE. Trimming cost V 4 bases and J 0 bases; bases outside gene matches: 5. The CDR3 totals 16 residues. The CDR3 spells CASSPRDRASGNTIYF. CDR3 coding DNA: TGTGCCAGCAGCCCCCGGGACAGGGCCTCTGGAAACACCATATATTTT.

The genes are TRBV7-6 and TRBJ2-2; 9 bases line up with TRBD2. The V and J ends lost 6 bases and 5 bases, in that order; junction bases with no gene match: 10. This CDR3 contains 16 residues. Germline V CDR1 and CDR2: SGHVS, FNYEAQ. CDR3 bases: TGTGCCAGCAGTCCCTTAGCGGGAGATATTACCGGGGAGCTGTTTTTT. As protein: CASSPLAGDITGELFF.

The rearrangement links TRBV7-9 to TRBJ2-3, with a weak D call TRBD1 (5 bases). The germline V gene encodes CDR1 SEHNR and CDR2 FQNEAQ (reference sequence). The CDR3 loop spans 16 amino acids. The germline V and J ends were trimmed by 5 bases and 5 bases, with 20 bases remaining between them. The CDR3 region has the DNA TGTGCCAGCAGCCCCAGTTCGGGCAGGGTGGTAGATACGCAGTATTTT. Translated, it gives CASSPSSGRVVDTQYF.

This clone has only one observation. The rearrangement uses TRBV29-1 and TRBJ2-5; 8 bases line up with TRBD2. This CDR3 contains 13 residues. Germline V gene sequence: CDR1 SQVTM, CDR2 ANQGSEA. V lost 4 bases to trimming and J lost 4 bases; unmatched junction nucleotides: 5. In DNA form, the CDR3 reads TGCAGCGTTGGCACTAGCGGATTAGAGACCCAGTACTTC. Translation: CSVGTSGLETQYF.

V gene TRBV10-3 combines with J gene TRBJ2-2; maybe TRBD1 (5 bases). The germline V gene has CDR1 ENHRY and CDR2 SYGVKD. This CDR3 has 13 residues. The V and J ends lost 4 bases and 5 bases respectively, with 8 bases between them. DNA for the CDR3: TGTGCCATCAGTGTGGGGCTAACCGGGGAGCTGTTTTTT. It yields the protein CAISVGLTGELFF.

The V gene is TRBV7-3, the J gene TRBJ2-2; TRBD2 is a possible D gene (6 bases). CDR3 length: 14 residues. The ends were cut back, 6 bases at V and 6 bases at J, with 14 bases in the middle. Germline V gene lookup returns CDR1 SGHTA and CDR2 FQGTGA. The CDR3 region has the DNA TGTGCCAGCAGTCCCTCTTCTAGCGCCGGGGAGCTGTTTTTT. Translation: CASSPSSSAGELFF.

J is TRBJ1-1 and V is TRBV5-4; D might be TRBD1 (6 bases). This CDR3 has 15 amino acids. The V end lost 1 base, the J end lost 8 bases, and 18 bases lay between the germline ends. In germline, CDR1 is SGHNT, CDR2 YYREEE (reference sequence). CDR3 protein: CASSLRRGPDVEAFF. CDR3 nucleotide sequence: TGTGCCAGCAGCTTGAGGCGGGGGCCCGACGTGGAAGCTTTCTTT.

The chain employs TRBV19 and TRBJ2-3; D is unresolved. The CDR3 loop spans 15 amino acids. Germline values: CDR1 LNHDA, CDR2 SQIVND (reference sequence). V dropped 3 bases and J dropped 0 bases, with 10 bases sitting between them. CDR3 region: CASSIWGTSTDTQYF. Written as DNA, the CDR3 is TGTGCCAGTAGTATTTGGGGTACTAGCACAGATACGCAGTATTTT.

This chain uses TRBV5-1 with TRBJ2-1; D perhaps matches TRBD1 (5 bases). The germline V and J ends were trimmed by 0 bases and 3 bases, with 10 bases remaining between them. The CDR3 totals 15 residues. Germline V gene sequence: CDR1 SGHRS, CDR2 YFSETQ. The CDR3 protein is CASSLDMQGYNEQFF. The CDR3 DNA sequence: TGCGCCAGCAGCTTGGATATGCAGGGCTACAATGAGCAGTTCTTC.

V is TRBV9 and J is TRBJ2-1; maybe TRBD2 (6 bases). The CDR3 runs to 12 residues. CDR1 is SGDLS, CDR2 YYNGEE, per germline. Trimming stripped 0 bases from V and 13 bases from J, with 11 bases between. The CDR3 nucleotides read TGTGCCAGCAGCGTAGGGCGGGACCCTCAGTTCTTC. It yields the protein CASSVGRDPQFF.

CDR3 DNA: TGCGCCAGCAGCCAAGCCGGACAGGGGATCTCCTACGAGCAGTACTTC. Translating it yields CASSQAGQGISYEQYF. The V call is TRBV4-1, the J call TRBJ2-7, with 9 bases fitting TRBD1. The CDR3 runs to 16 residues. In germline, CDR1 is MGHRA, CDR2 YSYEKL. Losses at the gene ends were 1 base for V and 0 bases for J; bases not matched to a gene: 4.

J is TRBJ2-1 and V is TRBV19; no firm D call. The ends were cut back, 0 bases at V and 5 bases at J, with 2 bases in the middle. Germline V lookup: CDR1 LNHDA, CDR2 SQIVND (reference sequence). The CDR3 is 12 amino acids. CDR3 sequence (DNA): TGTGCCAGTAGTATAGAGGACAATGAGCAGTTCTTC. Its translation: CASSIEDNEQFF.

V gene TRBV7-8 combines with J gene TRBJ2-7, with D maybe TRBD2 (6 bases). V lost 1 base and J lost 1, with 11 bases in between. The CDR3 is 15 amino acids. Germline values: CDR1 SGHVS, CDR2 FQNEAQ. CDR3 residues: CASSLGRGWSYEQYF. CDR3 coding DNA: TGTGCCAGCAGCTTAGGGCGGGGCTGGTCCTACGAGCAGTACTTC.

The chain employs TRBV14 and TRBJ2-2; D ambiguous. V lost 6 bases and J lost 6, with 20 bases in between. Germline values: CDR1 SGHDN, CDR2 FVKESK. This CDR3 spans 16 amino acids. The CDR3 region is CASSAQPVVSAGELFF. CDR3 DNA sequence: TGTGCCAGCAGTGCCCAGCCCGTCGTTTCAGCCGGGGAGCTGTTTTTT.

This sequence joins TRBV6-1 and TRBJ1-1; 7 bases match TRBD1. CDR1 is MNHNS and CDR2 is SASEGT in the germline V gene. After removal of 7 bases from V and 0 bases from J, the junction contained 5 bases not matched to a gene. CDR3 length: 14 amino acids. CDR3 loop: CASNLGQLNTEAFF. CDR3 nucleotide sequence: TGTGCCAGCAACCTGGGACAGTTGAACACTGAAGCTTTCTTT.

The rearrangement joins TRBV5-1 to TRBJ2-7; D perhaps matches TRBD1 (6 bases). This CDR3 spans 12 amino acids. V lost 0 bases and J 6 bases, leaving 7 bases between the germline ends. Germline V CDR1 and CDR2: SGHRS, YFSETQ. The CDR3 loop reads CASSLEGGEQYF. The DNA for the CDR3 is TGCGCCAGCAGCTTGGAAGGGGGCGAGCAGTACTTC.

V is TRBV6-5 and J is TRBJ2-1; 11 bases are a match to TRBD2. The CDR3 extends over 15 amino acids. Trimming took 5 bases from V and 4 from J; bases not matched to a gene: 4. CDR1 is MNHEY and CDR2 is SVGAGI in the germline V gene. CDR3 coding DNA: TGTGCCAGCAGTCAGGGACTAGCGGTTTACAATGAGCAGTTCTTC. This encodes CASSQGLAVYNEQFF.

The J gene is TRBJ2-3, the V gene TRBV19; 8 bases align to TRBD1. The CDR3 loop spans 15 amino acids. V lost 5 bases, J lost 0 bases, and 4 bases stayed unmatched. CDR1 and CDR2 (germline): LNHDA, SQIVND (reference sequence). The CDR3 region has the DNA TGTGCCAGTAGTTTTTGGACAGGGAGCACAGATACGCAGTATTTT. This gives the protein CASSFWTGSTDTQYF.

This clone was picked up one time. The genes are TRBV2 and TRBJ2-1; the match to TRBD1 covers 7 bases. Per germline, CDR1 SNHLY and CDR2 FYNNEI. V dropped 4 bases and J dropped 9; count of bases not matched to a gene: 12. There are 15 residues in the CDR3. CDR3 sequence (DNA): TGTGCCAGCAGTGTGGGGACAGTAAGTACGGGTGAGCAGTTCTTC. Amino acids: CASSVGTVSTGEQFF.

The V call is TRBV18, the J call TRBJ1-1; no clear D gene. The CDR3 sequence is 13 residues long. V gave up 5 bases and J gave up 1 base, with 8 bases separating them. CDR1 is KGHSH, CDR2 LQKENI, per germline. The CDR3, as DNA: TGTGCCAGCTCAGTTGACAAGAACACTGAAGCTTTCTTT. Protein product: CASSVDKNTEAFF.

The chain joins TRBV5-4 to TRBJ2-3; D unclear. This CDR3 is built from 13 residues. Germline CDR1 is SGHNT and CDR2 is YYREEE (reference sequence). The V end lost 4 bases, the J end lost 4 bases, and 10 bases lay between the germline ends. The CDR3 DNA is TGTGCCAGCAGCGATCAAGGAGCAGATACGCAGTATTTT. This encodes CASSDQGADTQYF.